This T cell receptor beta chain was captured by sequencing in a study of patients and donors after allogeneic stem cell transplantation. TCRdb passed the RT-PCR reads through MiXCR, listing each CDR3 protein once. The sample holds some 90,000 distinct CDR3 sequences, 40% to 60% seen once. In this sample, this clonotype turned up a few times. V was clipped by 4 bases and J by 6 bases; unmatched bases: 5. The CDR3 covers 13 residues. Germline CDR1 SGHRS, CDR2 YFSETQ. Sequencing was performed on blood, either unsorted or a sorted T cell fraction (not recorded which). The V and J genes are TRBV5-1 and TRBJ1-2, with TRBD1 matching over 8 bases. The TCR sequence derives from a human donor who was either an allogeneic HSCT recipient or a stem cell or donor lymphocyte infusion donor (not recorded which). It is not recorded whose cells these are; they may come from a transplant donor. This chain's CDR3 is CASSIQGENGYTF. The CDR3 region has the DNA TGCGCCAGCAGCATACAGGGGGAGAATGGCTACACCTTC.